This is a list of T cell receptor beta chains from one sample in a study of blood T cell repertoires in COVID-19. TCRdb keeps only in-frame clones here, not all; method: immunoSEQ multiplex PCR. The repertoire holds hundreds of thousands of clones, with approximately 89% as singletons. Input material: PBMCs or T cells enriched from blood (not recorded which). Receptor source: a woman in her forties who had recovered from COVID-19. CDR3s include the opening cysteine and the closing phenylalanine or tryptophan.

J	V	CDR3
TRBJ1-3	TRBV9	CASSVVPQGSSGNTIYF
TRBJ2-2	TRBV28	CAGGANTGELFF
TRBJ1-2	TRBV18	CASSPGGYYGYTF
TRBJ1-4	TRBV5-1	CASSLRPTGMNEKLFF
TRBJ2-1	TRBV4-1	CASSQARLAVGDEQFF
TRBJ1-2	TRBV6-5	CASSFDRVSGYTF
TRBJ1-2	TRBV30	CAWRTKGVGGYTF
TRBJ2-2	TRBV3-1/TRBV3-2	CASSQDQGTGELFF
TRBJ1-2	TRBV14	CASFQIGVGGYGYTF
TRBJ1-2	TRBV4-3	CASSQDPGADHYGYTF
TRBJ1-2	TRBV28	CASSRRPGSPQRGYTF
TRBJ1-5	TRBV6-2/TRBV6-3	CASSYTGTGVQPQHF
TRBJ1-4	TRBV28	CASSFSPGQGGEKLFF
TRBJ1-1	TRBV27	CASSFPGRAEAFF
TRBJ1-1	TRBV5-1	CASSTGTGGTEAFF
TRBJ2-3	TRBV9	CASSVAGRESTDTQYF
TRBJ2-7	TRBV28	CASSSGRYEQYF
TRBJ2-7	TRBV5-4	CASSLGGRLYEQYF
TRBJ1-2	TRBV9	CASSLGTGNYGYTF
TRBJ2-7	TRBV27	CASSLYGGSSYEQYF
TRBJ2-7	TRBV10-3	CAISMTSASYEQYF
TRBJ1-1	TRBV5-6	CASNSLRDRGLITEAFF
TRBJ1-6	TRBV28	CATSGGAYNSPLHF
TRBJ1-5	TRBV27	CASSSRGWGSNQPQHF
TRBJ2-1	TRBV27	CASSSRDSSYNEQFF
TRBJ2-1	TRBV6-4	CASSENGGASEQFF
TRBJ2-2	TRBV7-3	CASSPAGGAITGELFF
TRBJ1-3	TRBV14	CASSHPRGRLRNTIYF
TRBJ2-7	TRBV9	CASSVGQGGAYEQYF
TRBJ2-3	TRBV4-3	CASSPGTRTDTQYF
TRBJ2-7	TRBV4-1	CASSQAHRETYEQYF
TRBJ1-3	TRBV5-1	CASSPGTVAGNTIYF
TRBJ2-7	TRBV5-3	CARSHALGQADYEQYF
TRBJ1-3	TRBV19	CASSPGTWVDTIYF
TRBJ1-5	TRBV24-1	CATTRWQLEPQHF
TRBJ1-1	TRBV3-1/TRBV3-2	CASRDSPMNTEAFF
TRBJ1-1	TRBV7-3	CASSPGTSMNTEAFF
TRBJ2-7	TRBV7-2	CASSPSGYSYEQYF
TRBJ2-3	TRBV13	CASSLDGRDTQYF
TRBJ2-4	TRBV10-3	CAISESPPQRTLAKNIQYF
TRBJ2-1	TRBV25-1	CASSKAGTGVFDEQFF
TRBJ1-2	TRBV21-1	CASRMRQGDGYTF
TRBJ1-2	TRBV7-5	CARSLVGWDGYTF
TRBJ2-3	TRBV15	CATSTRVLFTDTQYF
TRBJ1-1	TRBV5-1	CASREGLTEAFF
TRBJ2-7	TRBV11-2	CASSPLSGSYEQYF